The rows below give T cell receptor beta chains drawn from one sample of a study of graft-versus-host responses after intestinal transplantation. This table comes from immunoSEQ multiplex PCR, and its TCRdb copy is limited to in-frame clones, with some not included. The sample carries 90,000 to 95,000 clones, 90% to 95% recorded once. These receptors' antigens are unknown. The sample was unstimulated CD8+ T cells sorted from spleen or lymph node cells, taken before intestinal transplant. The receptors come from a human donor who received an intestinal transplant. CDR3s include the opening cysteine and the closing phenylalanine or tryptophan. D genes are given only for firm matches. The size entry is marked missing in some rows and otherwise reads once, few, many or a size class.

CASSLPSGVSYEQYF | TGTGCCAGCAGCCTCCCTAGCGGGGTCTCCTACGAGCAGTACTTC | once | TRBJ2-7 | TRBV7-8 | 15 | TRBD2
CASRNRNTGELFF | TGTGCCAGCAGAAACAGGAACACCGGGGAGCTGTTTTTT | . | TRBJ2-2 | TRBV7-8 | 13 | .
CASSPRDRESYGYTF | TGTGCCAGCTCACCACGGGACAGGGAATCCTATGGCTACACCTTC | . | TRBJ1-2 | TRBV18 | 15 | TRBD1
CASSYTSGAGDTQYF | TGTGCCAGCAGCTATACTAGCGGGGCAGGGGATACGCAGTATTTT | . | TRBJ2-3 | TRBV6-5 | 15 | TRBD2
CASSVGLKPYEQYF | TGTGCCAGCAGCGTAGGGCTTAAACCCTACGAGCAGTACTTC | . | TRBJ2-7 | TRBV9 | 14 | .
CASSTGTGVEKLFF | TGTGCCAGCAGTACCGGGACAGGGGTTGAAAAACTGTTTTTT | . | TRBJ1-4 | TRBV6-5 | 14 | TRBD1
CASSWVRDKGTLRDEQYF | TGTGCCAGCAGTTGGGTCCGGGACAAGGGAACCCTACGAGACGAGCAGTACTTC | . | TRBJ2-7 | TRBV28 | 18 | .
CASSEASGTPTYEQYF | TGTGCCAGCAGTGAAGCCTCCGGGACACCTACCTACGAGCAGTACTTC | . | TRBJ2-7 | TRBV6-1 | 16 | .
CASSAGTSGLESAETQYF | TGTGCCAGCAGCGCCGGGACTAGCGGGTTAGAATCGGCAGAGACCCAGTACTTC | . | TRBJ2-5 | TRBV9 | 18 | TRBD2
CASSFSGAGYTF | TGTGCCAGCAGTTTCAGTGGTGCTGGCTACACCTTC | . | TRBJ1-2 | TRBV28 | 12 | .
CASSQVPGLAGEETQYF | TGCGCCAGCAGCCAAGTCCCGGGACTAGCGGGGGAAGAGACCCAGTACTTC | . | TRBJ2-5 | TRBV4-3 | 17 | TRBD2
CASSQDPSGNTEAFF | TGCGCCAGCAGCCAAGATCCCAGCGGGAACACTGAAGCTTTCTTT | . | TRBJ1-1 | TRBV4-3 | 15 | .
CASSVTSGNEQFF | TGCGCCAGCAGCGTGACTAGCGGAAATGAACAGTTCTTC | . | TRBJ2-1 | TRBV5-1 | 13 | TRBD2
CASSYGLAGAQYF | TGTGCCAGCAGTTATGGACTAGCGGGAGCCCAGTACTTC | . | TRBJ2-5 | TRBV28 | 13 | TRBD2
CASSASRGQETQYF | TGTGCCAGCAGTGCCTCGCGCGGCCAAGAGACCCAGTACTTC | once | TRBJ2-5 | TRBV2 | 14 | .
CAWSPGGISGNTIYF | TGTGCCTGGTCCCCGGGGGGAATATCTGGAAACACCATATATTTT | . | TRBJ1-3 | TRBV30 | 15 | .
CASGLTSYNEQFF | TGTGCCAGCGGGTTAACTTCCTACAATGAGCAGTTCTTC | . | TRBJ2-1 | TRBV19 | 13 | .
CASSTDGSYEQYF | TGTGCCAGCAGCACAGACGGTTCCTACGAGCAGTACTTC | . | TRBJ2-7 | TRBV4-2 | 13 | .
CASSQVFQRGDDTGELFF | TGCGCCAGCAGCCAAGTATTTCAGCGGGGGGACGACACCGGGGAGCTGTTTTTT | . | TRBJ2-2 | TRBV4-3 | 18 | TRBD2
CASSYDPGGYGYTF | TGTGCCAGCAGTTACGATCCGGGTGGCTATGGCTACACCTTC | once | TRBJ1-2 | TRBV6-5 | 14 | .
CASSYRGLTYEQYF | TGTGCCAGCAGTTACAGGGGGCTTACCTACGAGCAGTACTTC | once | TRBJ2-7 | TRBV28 | 14 | TRBD1
CAWSVGPYGGAFF | TGTGCCTGGAGTGTAGGTCCCTACGGCGGAGCTTTCTTT | . | TRBJ1-1 | TRBV30 | 13 | .
CASSLIGTVNTEAFF | TGTGCCAGTAGCCTGATCGGGACAGTGAACACTGAAGCTTTCTTT | once | TRBJ1-1 | TRBV19 | 15 | TRBD1
CASSPGLAGEEQYF | TGTGCCAGCAGCCCGGGACTAGCGGGAGAGGAGCAGTACTTC | . | TRBJ2-5 | TRBV28 | 14 | TRBD2
CASSSPSGGLYEQYF | TGTGCCAGCAGCTCACCCTCGGGGGGGCTCTACGAGCAGTACTTC | . | TRBJ2-7 | TRBV9 | 15 | TRBD2
CANSFGGLEGSPLHF | TGTGCCAACAGCTTCGGGGGGCTCGAGGGTTCACCCCTCCACTTT | . | TRBJ1-6 | TRBV5-5 | 15 | .
CASSVASGAADTQYF | TGTGCCAGCAGCGTAGCGTCGGGAGCGGCAGATACGCAGTATTTT | . | TRBJ2-3 | TRBV9 | 15 | .
CSAGSGWGYTF | TGCAGCGCTGGGTCGGGTTGGGGCTACACCTTC | . | TRBJ1-2 | TRBV29-1 | 11 | .
CASSQDTSATYNEQFF | TGCGCCAGCAGCCAAGATACAAGCGCCACCTACAATGAGCAGTTCTTC | . | TRBJ2-1 | TRBV4-1 | 16 | .
CASSLSGYLGNTIYF | TGTGCCAGCAGTTTGTCAGGGTACCTTGGAAACACCATATATTTT | . | TRBJ1-3 | TRBV27 | 15 | .
CASSSPSYNEQFF | TGTGCCAGCAGCTCTCCCTCGTACAATGAGCAGTTCTTC | . | TRBJ2-1 | TRBV5-6 | 13 | .
CASTTGTSFYNEQFF | TGTGCCAGTACCACAGGGACATCCTTCTACAATGAGCAGTTCTTC | . | TRBJ2-1 | TRBV19 | 15 | .
CASSLGTDSTDTQYF | TGTGCCAGCAGCTTGGGGACAGACAGCACAGATACGCAGTATTTT | . | TRBJ2-3 | TRBV5-4 | 15 | .
CASSEGQGAYEQYF | TGTGCCAGCAGTGAGGGACAGGGGGCTTACGAGCAGTACTTC | few | TRBJ2-7 | TRBV6-1 | 14 | TRBD1
CASSYHPGTSTDTQYF | TGTGCCAGCAGTTACCATCCGGGGACTAGCACAGATACGCAGTATTTT | . | TRBJ2-3 | TRBV6-5 | 16 | .
CASSMDMGETQYF | TGTGCCAGTAGTATGGACATGGGGGAGACCCAGTACTTC | . | TRBJ2-5 | TRBV19 | 13 | .
CASSLVVTAPNYGYTF | TGTGCCAGCAGCTTAGTAGTGACAGCTCCTAACTATGGCTACACCTTC | . | TRBJ1-2 | TRBV13 | 16 | .
CAISESPGLGETQYF | TGTGCCATCAGTGAGTCGCCAGGGCTGGGGGAGACCCAGTACTTC | . | TRBJ2-5 | TRBV10-3 | 15 | .
CASSPRQGYGYTF | TGTGCCAGCAGTCCCCGACAGGGCTATGGCTACACCTTC | . | TRBJ1-2 | TRBV28 | 13 | TRBD1
CARWTGGRNSPLHF | TGTGCCAGATGGACAGGGGGCCGGAATTCACCCCTCCACTTT | . | TRBJ1-6 | TRBV2 | 14 | TRBD1
CASRTSGSTDTQYF | TGCGCCAGCAGGACTAGCGGAAGCACAGATACGCAGTATTTT | . | TRBJ2-3 | TRBV5-1 | 14 | TRBD2
CASSLAIRGSYGYTF | TGTGCCAGCAGCTTAGCAATCAGGGGCAGCTATGGCTACACCTTC | . | TRBJ1-2 | TRBV7-8 | 15 | .
CASSQVGSSYNEQFF | TGCGCCAGCAGCCAAGTCGGGAGCTCCTACAATGAGCAGTTCTTC | . | TRBJ2-1 | TRBV4-1 | 15 | .
CASSGGGRDGYTF | TGTGCCAGCAGCGGAGGGGGCAGGGATGGCTACACCTTC | . | TRBJ1-2 | TRBV9 | 13 | TRBD1
CASSVNPWGNNSPLHF | TGTGCCAGCAGCGTCAACCCGTGGGGCAATAATTCACCCCTCCACTTT | . | TRBJ1-6 | TRBV9 | 16 | .
CASKAGGVDTQYF | TGTGCCAGTAAGGCGGGAGGGGTTGATACGCAGTATTTT | . | TRBJ2-3 | TRBV19 | 13 | TRBD2
CASSLAGRSYEQYF | TGTGCCAGCAGCTTAGCGGGGAGATCCTACGAGCAGTACTTC | . | TRBJ2-7 | TRBV7-9 | 14 | .